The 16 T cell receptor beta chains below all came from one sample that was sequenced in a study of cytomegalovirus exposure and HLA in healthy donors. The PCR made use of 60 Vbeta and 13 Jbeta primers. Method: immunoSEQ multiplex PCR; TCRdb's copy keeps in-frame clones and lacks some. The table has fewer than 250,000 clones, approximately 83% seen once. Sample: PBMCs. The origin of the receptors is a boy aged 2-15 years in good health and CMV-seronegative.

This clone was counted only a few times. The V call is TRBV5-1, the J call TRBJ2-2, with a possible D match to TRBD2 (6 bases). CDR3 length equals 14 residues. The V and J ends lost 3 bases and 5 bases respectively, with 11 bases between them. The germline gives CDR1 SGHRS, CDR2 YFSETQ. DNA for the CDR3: TGCGCCAGCAGCTCAAGCCGGGGGACCGGGGAGCTGTTTTTT. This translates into CASSSSRGTGELFF.

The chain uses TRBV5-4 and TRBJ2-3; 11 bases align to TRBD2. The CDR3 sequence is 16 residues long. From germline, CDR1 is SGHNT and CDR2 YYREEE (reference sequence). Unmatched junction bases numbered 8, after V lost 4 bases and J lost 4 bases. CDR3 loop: CASSEKLAGVSDTQYF. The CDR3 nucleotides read TGTGCCAGCAGCGAGAAACTAGCGGGAGTTTCAGATACGCAGTATTTT. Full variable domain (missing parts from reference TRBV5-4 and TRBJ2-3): ETGVTQSPTHLIKTRGQQVTLRCSSQSGHNTVSWYQQALGQGPQFIFQYYREEENGRGNFPPRFSGLQFPNYSSELNVNALELDDSALYLCASSEKLAGVSDTQYFGPGTRLTVL.

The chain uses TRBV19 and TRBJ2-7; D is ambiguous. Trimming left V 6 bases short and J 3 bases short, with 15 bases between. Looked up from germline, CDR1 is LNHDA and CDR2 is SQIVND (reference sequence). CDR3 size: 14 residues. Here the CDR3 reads CASSLGSPGYEQYF. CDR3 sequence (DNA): TGTGCCAGTAGCCTTGGCTCACCGGGCTACGAGCAGTACTTC.

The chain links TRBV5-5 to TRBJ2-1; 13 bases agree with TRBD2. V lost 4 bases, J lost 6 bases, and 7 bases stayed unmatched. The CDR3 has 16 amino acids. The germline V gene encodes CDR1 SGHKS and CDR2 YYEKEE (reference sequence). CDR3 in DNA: TGTGCCAGCAGCGGAGGGACTAGCGGGAATTTCAATGAGCAGTTCTTC. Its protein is CASSGGTSGNFNEQFF. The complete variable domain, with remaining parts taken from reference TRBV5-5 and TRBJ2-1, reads DAGVTQSPTHLIKTRGQQVTLRCSPISGHKSVSWYQQVLGQGPQFIFQYYEKEERGRGNFPDRFSARQFPNYSSELNVNALLLGDSALYLCASSGGTSGNFNEQFFGPGTRLTVL.

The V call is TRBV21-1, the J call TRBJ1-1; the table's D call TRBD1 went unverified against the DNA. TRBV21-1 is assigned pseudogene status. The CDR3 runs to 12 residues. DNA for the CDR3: TGTGCCAGCAGCTTACAGGGGGAGGAAGCTTTCTTT. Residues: CASSLQGEEAFF.

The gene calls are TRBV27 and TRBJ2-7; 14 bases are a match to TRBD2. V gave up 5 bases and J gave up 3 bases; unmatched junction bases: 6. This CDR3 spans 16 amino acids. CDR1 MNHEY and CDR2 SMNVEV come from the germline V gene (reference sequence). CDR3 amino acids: CASSPGTSGRLYEQYF. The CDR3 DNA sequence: TGTGCCAGCAGTCCGGGGACTAGCGGGAGACTCTACGAGCAGTACTTC.

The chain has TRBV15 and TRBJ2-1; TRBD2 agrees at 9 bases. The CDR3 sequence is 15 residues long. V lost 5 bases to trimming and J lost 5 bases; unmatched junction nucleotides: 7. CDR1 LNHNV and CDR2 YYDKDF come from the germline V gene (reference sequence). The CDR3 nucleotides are TGTGCCACCAGCGGGAGACTAGCGGAAGACAATGAGCAGTTCTTC. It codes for CATSGRLAEDNEQFF.

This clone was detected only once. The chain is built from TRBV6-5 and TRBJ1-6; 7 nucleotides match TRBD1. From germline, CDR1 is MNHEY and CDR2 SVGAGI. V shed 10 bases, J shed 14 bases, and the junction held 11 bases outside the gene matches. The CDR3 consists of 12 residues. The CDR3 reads CATGQEPLALHF. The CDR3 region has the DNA TGTGCCACCGGACAGGAACCCTTGGCCCTCCACTTT.

The CDR3, as DNA: TGTGCCAGCTCACCAAAGGCTAGCGCCGGTGAGCAGTTCTTC. Encoded protein: CASSPKASAGEQFF. This chain joins TRBV18 and TRBJ2-1; D is perhaps TRBD2 (6 bases). This CDR3 spans 14 amino acids. V was clipped by 2 bases and J by 9 bases, with 14 bases between them. Germline V gene data show CDR1 as KGHSH and CDR2 as LQKENI.

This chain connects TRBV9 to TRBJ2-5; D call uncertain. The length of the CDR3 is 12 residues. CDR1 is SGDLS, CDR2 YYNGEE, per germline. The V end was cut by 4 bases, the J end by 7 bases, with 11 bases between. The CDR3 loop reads CASSPSLGTQYF. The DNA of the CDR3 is TGTGCCAGCAGCCCCTCCCTCGGGACCCAGTACTTC.

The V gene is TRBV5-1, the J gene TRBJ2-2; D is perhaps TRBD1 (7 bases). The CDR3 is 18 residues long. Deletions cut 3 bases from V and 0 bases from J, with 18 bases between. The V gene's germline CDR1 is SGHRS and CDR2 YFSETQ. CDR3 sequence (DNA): TGCGCCAGCAGCTGCGGGCAGGGGGGCGTATCGAACACCGGGGAGCTGTTTTTT. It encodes CASSCGQGGVSNTGELFF.

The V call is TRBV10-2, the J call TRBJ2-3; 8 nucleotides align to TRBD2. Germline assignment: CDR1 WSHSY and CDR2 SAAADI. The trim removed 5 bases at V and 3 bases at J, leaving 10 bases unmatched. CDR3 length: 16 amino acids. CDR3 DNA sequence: TGCGCCAGCAGTACCCCGGGAGGGGGGCCTACAGATACGCAGTATTTT. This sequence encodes CASSTPGGGPTDTQYF.

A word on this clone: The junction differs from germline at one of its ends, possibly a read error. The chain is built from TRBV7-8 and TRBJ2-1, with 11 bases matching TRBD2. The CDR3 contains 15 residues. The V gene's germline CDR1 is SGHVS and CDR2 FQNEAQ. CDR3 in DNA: TGTGCCAGCAGAATCACTAGCGGGGGTTACAATGAGCAATTCTTC. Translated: CASRITSGGYNEQFF.

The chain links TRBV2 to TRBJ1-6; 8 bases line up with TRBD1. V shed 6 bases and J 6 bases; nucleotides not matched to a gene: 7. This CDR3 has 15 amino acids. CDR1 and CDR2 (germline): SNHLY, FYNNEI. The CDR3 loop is CASRAGTGVNSPLHF. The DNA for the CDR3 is TGTGCCAGCAGGGCCGGGACAGGAGTTAATTCACCCCTCCACTTT.

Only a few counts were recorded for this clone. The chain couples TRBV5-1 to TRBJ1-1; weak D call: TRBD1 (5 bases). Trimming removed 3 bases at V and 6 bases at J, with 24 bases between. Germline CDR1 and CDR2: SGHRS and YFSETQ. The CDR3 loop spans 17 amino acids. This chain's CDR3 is CASSWGVQGATGAEAFF. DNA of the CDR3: TGCGCCAGCAGCTGGGGGGTTCAAGGGGCTACGGGCGCTGAAGCTTTCTTT. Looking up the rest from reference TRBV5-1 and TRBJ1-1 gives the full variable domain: KAGVTQTPRYLIKTRGQQVTLSCSPISGHRSVSWYQQTPGQGLQFLFEYFSETQRNKGNFPGRFSGRQFSNSRSEMNVSTLELGDSALYLCASSWGVQGATGAEAFFGQGTRLTVV.

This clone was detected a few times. The CDR3, as DNA: TGTGCCAGCAGGGATGGGCGGGGAAGCTACGAGCAGTACTTC. This codes for CASRDGRGSYEQYF. The chain is built from TRBV5-6 and TRBJ2-7; D is possibly TRBD2 (6 bases). V lost 5 bases and J 3 bases, leaving 15 bases between the germline ends. The CDR3 has 14 residues. Germline lookup yields CDR1 SGHDT and CDR2 YYEEEE. Variable domain in full (rest from reference TRBV5-6 and TRBJ2-7): DAGVTQSPTHLIKTRGQQVTLRCSPKSGHDTVSWYQQALGQGPQFIFQYYEEEERQRGNFPDRFSGHQFPNYSSELNVNALLLGDSALYLCASRDGRGSYEQYFGPGTRLTVT.